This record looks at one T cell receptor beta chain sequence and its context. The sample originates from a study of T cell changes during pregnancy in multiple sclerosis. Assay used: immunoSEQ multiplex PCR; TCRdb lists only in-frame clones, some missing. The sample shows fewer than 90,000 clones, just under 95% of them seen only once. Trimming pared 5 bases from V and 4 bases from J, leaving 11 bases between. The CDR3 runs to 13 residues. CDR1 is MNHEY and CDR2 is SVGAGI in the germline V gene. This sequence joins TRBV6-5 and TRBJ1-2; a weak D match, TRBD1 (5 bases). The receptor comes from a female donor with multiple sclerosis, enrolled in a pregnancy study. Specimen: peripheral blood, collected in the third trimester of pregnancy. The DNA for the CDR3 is TGTGCCAGCAGTCGCGGTACAGGCTATGGCTACACCTTC. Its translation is CASSRGTGYGYTF.